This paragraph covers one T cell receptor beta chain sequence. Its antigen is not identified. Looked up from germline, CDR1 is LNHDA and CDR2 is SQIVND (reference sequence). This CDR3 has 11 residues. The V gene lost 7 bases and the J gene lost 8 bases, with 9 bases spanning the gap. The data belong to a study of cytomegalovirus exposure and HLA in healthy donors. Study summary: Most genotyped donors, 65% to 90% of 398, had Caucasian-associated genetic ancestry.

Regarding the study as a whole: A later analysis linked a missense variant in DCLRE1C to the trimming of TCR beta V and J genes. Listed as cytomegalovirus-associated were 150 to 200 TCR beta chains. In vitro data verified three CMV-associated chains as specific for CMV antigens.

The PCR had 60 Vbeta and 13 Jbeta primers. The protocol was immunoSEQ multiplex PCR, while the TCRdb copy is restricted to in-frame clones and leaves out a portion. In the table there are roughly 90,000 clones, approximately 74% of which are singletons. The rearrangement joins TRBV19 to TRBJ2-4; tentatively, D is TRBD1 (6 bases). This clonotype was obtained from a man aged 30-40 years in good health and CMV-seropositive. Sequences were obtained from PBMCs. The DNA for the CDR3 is TGTGCCAGTAAAAAGGGGGACATTCAGTACTTC. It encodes CASKKGDIQYF.